The rows below give T cell receptor beta chains drawn from one sample of a study of technical replicates of blood from several donors. Produced via immunoSEQ multiplex PCR; TCRdb's table is partial and in-frame only. The table records more than 75,000 clones, around 85% of them present only once. Sequencing input: PBMCs. The source is a human donor in good health. Some clones in this sample may be carry-over from other donors' samples. Both conserved end residues are part of each CDR3. D genes are given only for firm matches. Only some rows state a clone size, as once, few, many or a class for expanded clones.

abundance: once
v_gene: TRBV2
j_gene: TRBJ1-6
d_gene: TRBD1
CDR3aa: CASGKDRGNSPLHF
CDR3nt: TGTGCCAGCGGAAAGGACAGGGGCAATTCACCCCTCCACTTT

abundance: .
v_gene: TRBV5-1
j_gene: TRBJ2-7
d_gene: TRBD1
CDR3aa: CASSLTATGTGKPYEQYF
CDR3nt: TGCGCCAGCAGCCTGACCGCCACCGGGACAGGGAAACCCTACGAGCAGTACTTC

abundance: .
v_gene: TRBV4-1
j_gene: TRBJ1-1
d_gene: TRBD1
CDR3aa: CASSLRGYTEAFF
CDR3nt: TGCGCCAGCAGTCTCAGGGGGTACACTGAAGCTTTCTTT

abundance: .
v_gene: TRBV7-7
j_gene: TRBJ2-1
d_gene: .
CDR3aa: CASSLELGNEQFF
CDR3nt: TGTGCCAGCAGCTTAGAACTAGGCAATGAGCAGTTCTTC

abundance: .
v_gene: TRBV10-3
j_gene: TRBJ2-7
d_gene: .
CDR3aa: CAIRGSSYEQYF
CDR3nt: TGTGCCATCAGGGGGAGCTCCTACGAGCAGTACTTC

abundance: .
v_gene: TRBV7-2
j_gene: TRBJ2-3
d_gene: TRBD1
CDR3aa: CASSQLTGGFTDTQYF
CDR3nt: TGTGCCAGCAGCCAGCTGACAGGGGGGTTCACAGATACGCAGTATTTT

abundance: few
v_gene: TRBV7-9
j_gene: TRBJ1-1
d_gene: .
CDR3aa: CASSGLSEAFF
CDR3nt: TGTGCCAGCAGCGGACTCTCTGAAGCTTTCTTT

abundance: .
v_gene: TRBV14
j_gene: TRBJ2-2
d_gene: TRBD1
CDR3aa: CASSQEYGTALTGELFF
CDR3nt: TGTGCCAGCAGCCAAGAGTACGGGACAGCTCTCACCGGGGAGCTGTTTTTT

abundance: many
v_gene: TRBV7-9
j_gene: TRBJ2-1
d_gene: TRBD2
CDR3aa: CASSELAGGENEQFF
CDR3nt: TGTGCCAGCAGCGAACTAGCGGGAGGGGAGAATGAGCAGTTCTTC

abundance: .
v_gene: TRBV9
j_gene: TRBJ1-1
d_gene: .
CDR3aa: CASSVVDSGSTEAFF
CDR3nt: TGTGCCAGCAGCGTAGTAGACAGTGGAAGCACTGAAGCTTTCTTT